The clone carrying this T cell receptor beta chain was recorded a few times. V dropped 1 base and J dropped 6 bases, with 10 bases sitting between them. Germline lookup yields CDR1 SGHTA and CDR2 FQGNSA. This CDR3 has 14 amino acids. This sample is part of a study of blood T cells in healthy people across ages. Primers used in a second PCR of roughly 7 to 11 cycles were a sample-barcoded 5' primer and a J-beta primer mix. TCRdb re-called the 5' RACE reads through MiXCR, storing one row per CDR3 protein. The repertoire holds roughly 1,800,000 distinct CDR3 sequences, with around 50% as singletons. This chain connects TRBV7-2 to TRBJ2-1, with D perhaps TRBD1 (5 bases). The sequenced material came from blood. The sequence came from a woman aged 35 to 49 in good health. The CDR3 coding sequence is TGTGCCAGCAGCTTAGGCCCCAGGGCCAATGAGCAGTTCTTC. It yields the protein CASSLGPRANEQFF.